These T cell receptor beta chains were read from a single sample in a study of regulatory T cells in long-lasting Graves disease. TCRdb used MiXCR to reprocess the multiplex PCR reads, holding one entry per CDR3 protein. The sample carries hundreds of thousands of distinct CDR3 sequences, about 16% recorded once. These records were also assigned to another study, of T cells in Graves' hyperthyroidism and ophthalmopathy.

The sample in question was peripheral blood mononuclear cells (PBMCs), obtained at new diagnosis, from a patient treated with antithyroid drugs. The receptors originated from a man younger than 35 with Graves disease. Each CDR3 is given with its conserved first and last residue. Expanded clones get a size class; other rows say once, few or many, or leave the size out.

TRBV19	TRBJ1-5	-	CASSTGGTLSNQPQHF
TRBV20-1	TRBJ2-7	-	CSASRTQSSYEQYF
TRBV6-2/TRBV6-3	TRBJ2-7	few	CASSYFGARTSGNYEQYF
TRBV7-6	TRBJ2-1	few	CASSLAGGTAYNEQFF
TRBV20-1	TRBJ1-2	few	CSARSRGGDGYTF
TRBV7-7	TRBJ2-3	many	CASSLIAPANRGAYSTDTQYF
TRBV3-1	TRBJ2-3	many	CASSHPTAFLTDTQYF
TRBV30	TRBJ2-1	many	CAWTFGQSGRSYNEQFF
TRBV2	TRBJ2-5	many	CASSASETQYF
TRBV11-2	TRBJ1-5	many	CASSLGGAAPQHF
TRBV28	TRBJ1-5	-	CASTPPATGNQPQHF
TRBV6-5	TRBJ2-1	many	CASSYSLAGGWQNEQFF
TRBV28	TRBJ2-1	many	CASSLALAGGPSEQFF
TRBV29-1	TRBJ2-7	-	CSVLGLAGNIYEQYF
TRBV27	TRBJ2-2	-	CASSYVWVSGANTGELFF
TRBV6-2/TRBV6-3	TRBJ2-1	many	CASRRSGSSYNEQFF
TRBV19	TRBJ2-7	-	CASSIGRGRGGEQYF
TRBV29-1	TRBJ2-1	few	CSAEGGDRPNEQFF
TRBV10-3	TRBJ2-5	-	CAISVTGEETQYF
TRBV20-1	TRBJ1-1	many	CSAREGLGENTEAFF
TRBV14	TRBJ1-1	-	CASSQLQGLNTEAFF
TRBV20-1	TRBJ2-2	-	CSARDLLRNTGELFF
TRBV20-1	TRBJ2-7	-	CSARGLWGYEQYF
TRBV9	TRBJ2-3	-	CASSAVPRTDTQYF